The clone carrying this TCR beta chain was recorded many times. A much bigger clone sits one base away, suggesting this may be a read error. The data stem from a study of Graves' ophthalmopathy and Graves' hyperthyroidism. TCR beta CDR3 amplification used RNA transcripts. RT-PCR was first run with HTBI primers, then multiplex PCR in a second round. TCRdb reprocessed the multiplex PCR reads via MiXCR and lists one record per CDR3 protein. Among hundreds of thousands of distinct CDR3 sequences listed, roughly 20% were seen once. The sequencing sample was made of peripheral blood. This TCR was sampled from a young woman with stable Graves' hyperthyroidism. Some clones in this sample may be carry-over from other donors' samples.

The CDR3 here is CASSLGVIGGELLF. As DNA, the CDR3 is TGTGCCAGCAGCTTAGGTGTGATTGGCGGGGAGCTGCTTTTT. The chain joins TRBV7-8 to TRBJ2-2, with D maybe TRBD2 (6 bases). Germline CDR1 SGHVS, CDR2 FQNEAQ. This CDR3 is built from 14 residues.